The 13 T cell receptor beta chains below were found in one sample sequenced in a study of T-cell reconstitution after alpha-beta-depleted transplantation in children. TCRbeta library preparation incorporated unique molecular identifiers. From the PCR reads, TCRdb called clonotypes with MiXCR, one entry per CDR3 protein. The sample holds hundreds of thousands of distinct CDR3 sequences, approximately 30% seen once. The sample consisted of PBMCs from the stem cell graft donor, taken from the stem cell graft. The receptors come from a human donor who donated a stem cell graft to a child with aplastic anemia.

The V and J genes are TRBV7-2 and TRBJ1-5, with no clear D. Looked up from germline, CDR1 is SGHTA and CDR2 is FQGNSA. The ends were cut back, 1 base at V and 9 bases at J, with 10 bases in the middle. CDR3 length equals 13 residues. The CDR3 sequence is CASSLGAGRPQHF. The CDR3 DNA sequence: TGTGCCAGCAGCTTAGGGGCCGGGCGGCCCCAGCATTTT.

This chain joins TRBV12-3 or TRBV12-4 and TRBJ2-7; 9 bases are shared with TRBD1. CDR3 length: 15 residues. Trimming cost V 5 bases and J 1 base; bases outside gene matches: 6. CDR3 residues: CASSVTGGTSYEQYV. CDR3 nucleotide sequence: TGTGCCAGCAGTGTGACAGGGGGAACTTCCTACGAGCAGTACGTC.

The genes are TRBV12-3 or TRBV12-4 and TRBJ2-5; perhaps TRBD1 as D (5 bases). V was clipped by 1 base and J by 4 bases, with 13 bases between them. The CDR3 sequence is 15 residues long. CDR3 bases: TGTGCCAGCAGTTTAGAGGGGTTCAAGGGAGAGACCCAGTACTTC. This encodes CASSLEGFKGETQYF.

The rearrangement uses TRBV12-2 and TRBJ1-5. TRBV12-2 is given as a pseudogene. This CDR3 has 12 amino acids. Here the CDR3 reads CASRREGQPQHF. The CDR3 DNA is TGTGCAAGTAGGAGGGAAGGACAGCCCCAGCATTTT.

This sequence joins TRBV5-1 and TRBJ2-1, with 7 bases aligning to TRBD1. This CDR3 is 14 amino acids long. J gave up 1 base and V 9 bases, and 7 bases lay outside the gene matches. Germline loops: CDR1 SGHRS, CDR2 YFSETQ. The CDR3 DNA sequence: TGCGCCACCCCAAGGGGGCCATCCTACAATGAGCAGTTCTTC. It encodes CATPRGPSYNEQFF. Full variable domain (rest looked up from reference TRBV5-1 and TRBJ2-1): KAGVTQTPRYLIKTRGQQVTLSCSPISGHRSVSWYQQTPGQGLQFLFEYFSETQRNKGNFPGRFSGRQFSNSRSEMNVSTLELGDSALYLCATPRGPSYNEQFFGPGTRLTVL.

This clonotype showed up just once. The gene calls are TRBV12-3 or TRBV12-4 and TRBJ2-1; tentative D call: TRBD2 (6 bases). V gave up 6 bases and J gave up 2 bases, with 14 bases separating them. The CDR3 is 15 amino acids. CDR3 amino acids: CASSPRRGTYNEQFF. As DNA, the CDR3 is TGTGCCAGCAGCCCCCGCCGCGGGACCTACAATGAGCAGTTCTTC.

The chain uses TRBV7-2 and TRBJ2-3; possibly TRBD2 for D (5 bases). The CDR3 spans 16 residues. Per germline, CDR1 SGHTA and CDR2 FQGNSA. The ends were cut back, 4 bases at V and 4 bases at J, with 18 bases in the middle. In DNA, the CDR3 is TGTGCCAGCAGCTCCCTAGCAGATTTATTGGCAGATACGCAGTATTTT. Translating gives CASSSLADLLADTQYF.

CDR3 region: CASGIGSRGRGYTF. CDR3 bases: TGTGCTAGTGGTATTGGATCCAGGGGGCGCGGCTACACCTTC. The chain is built from TRBV12-5 and TRBJ1-2; 8 bases agree with TRBD1. Germline loops: CDR1 LGHNT, CDR2 FRNRAP. CDR3 length: 14 residues. Trimming at V came to 5 bases and at J to 8 bases, leaving 10 bases not matched to a gene.

The chain is built from TRBV5-1 and TRBJ2-7; D is perhaps TRBD1 (6 bases). Trimming cost V 4 bases and J 3 bases, with 17 bases left between them. The germline V gene has CDR1 SGHRS and CDR2 YFSETQ. The CDR3 runs to 15 residues. The CDR3 nucleotides are TGCGCCAGCAGCCTCGTGGCGCAGGGGAACTACGAGCAGTACTTC. It specifies CASSLVAQGNYEQYF.

This chain connects TRBV9 to TRBJ2-3; D is unresolved. The germline V gene encodes CDR1 SGDLS and CDR2 YYNGEE. The V and J ends lost 3 bases and 0 bases respectively, with 5 bases between them. CDR3 length: 13 amino acids. DNA for the CDR3: TGTGCCAGCAGCGGGGCTAGCACAGATACGCAGTATTTT. Translation: CASSGASTDTQYF. Using reference TRBV9 and TRBJ2-3 for the parts outside the CDR3, the full variable domain is DSGVTQTPKHLITATGQRVTLRCSPRSGDLSVYWYQQSLDQGLQFLIQYYNGEERAKGNILERFSAQQFPDLHSELNLSSLELGDSALYFCASSGASTDTQYFGPGTRLTVL.

The chain couples TRBV5-1 to TRBJ2-1, with 10 positions matching TRBD2. Germline CDR1 is SGHRS and CDR2 is YFSETQ. The CDR3 contains 14 residues. J lost 5 bases, V lost 6 bases, and 5 bases had no gene match. The CDR3 region has the DNA TGCGCCAGCAACCCACTAGCGGGGAACAATGAGCAGTTCTTC. It yields the protein CASNPLAGNNEQFF.

This clonotype has just a few counts. This chain links TRBV7-6 with TRBJ2-5, with D unresolved. This CDR3 spans 12 amino acids. Trimming pared 5 bases from V and 10 bases from J, leaving 14 bases between. Germline lookup yields CDR1 SGHVS and CDR2 FNYEAQ. The CDR3 bases are TGTGCCAGCAGCCCGGCCAGCCGGAGCCAGTACTTC. It is translated as CASSPASRSQYF.

A remark on this clonotype: One end of the junction fails to match germline, which may point to a read error. This chain links TRBV7-9 with TRBJ1-2, with TRBD1 matching 7 bases. The CDR3 loop spans 12 amino acids. Germline CDR1 is SEHNR and CDR2 is FQNEAQ (reference sequence). The CDR3 DNA follows: TGTGCCAGCACCCTACAGACAGGGAGAGGGTTCTTC. Protein sequence: CASTLQTGRGFF.